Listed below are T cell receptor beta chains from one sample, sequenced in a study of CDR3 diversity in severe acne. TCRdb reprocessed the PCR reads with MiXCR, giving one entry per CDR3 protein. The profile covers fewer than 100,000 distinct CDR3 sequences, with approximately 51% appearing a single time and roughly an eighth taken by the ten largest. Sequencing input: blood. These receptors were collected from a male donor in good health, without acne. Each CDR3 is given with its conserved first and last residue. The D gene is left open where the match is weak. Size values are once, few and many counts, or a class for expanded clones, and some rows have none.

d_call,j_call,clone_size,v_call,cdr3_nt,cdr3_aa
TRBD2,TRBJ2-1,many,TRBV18,TGTGCCAGCTCACCCGGACTAGAGGATGAGCAGTTCTTC,CASSPGLEDEQFF
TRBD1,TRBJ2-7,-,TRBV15,TGTGCCACCAGCAGAGATCTGGCCAGGGGGACCTCCTACGAGCAGTACTTC,CATSRDLARGTSYEQYF
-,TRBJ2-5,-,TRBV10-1,TGCGCCAGCAGTGAAGTCGGGAAAGAGACCCAGTACTTC,CASSEVGKETQYF
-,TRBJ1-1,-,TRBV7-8,TGTGCCAGCAGCCCGCAAGGGACTCGGACTGAAGCTTTCTTT,CASSPQGTRTEAFF
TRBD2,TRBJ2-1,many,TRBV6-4,TGTGCCAGCAGTGTGACTAGCGGGGGGTCCTACAATGAGCAGTTCTTC,CASSVTSGGSYNEQFF
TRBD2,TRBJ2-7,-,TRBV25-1,TGTGCCAGCAGTACCTCGGATCTAGCGGGTAGGAGCTCCTACGAGCAGTACTTC,CASSTSDLAGRSSYEQYF
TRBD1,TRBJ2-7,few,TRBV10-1,TGCGCCAGCAGTGAAGGCGCGACAGGGTACGAGCAGTACTTC,CASSEGATGYEQYF
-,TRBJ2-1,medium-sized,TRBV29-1,TGCAGCGTTGACTCCCGGGTCTCCTACAATGAGCAGTTCTTC,CSVDSRVSYNEQFF
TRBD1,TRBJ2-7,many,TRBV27,TGTGCCAGCAGTTTATTCGGGACAGGCTCCTACGAGCAGTACTTC,CASSLFGTGSYEQYF
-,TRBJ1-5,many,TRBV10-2,TGCGCCAGCAGTTTACAGGGCGTCTATAGCAATCAGCCCCAGCATTTT,CASSLQGVYSNQPQHF
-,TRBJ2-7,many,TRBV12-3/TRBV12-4,TGTGCCAGCAGTTTTGAGGACGTCAGCTACGAGCAGTACTTC,CASSFEDVSYEQYF
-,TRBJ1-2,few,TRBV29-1,TGCAGCGTTGATGCAGAGACCTATGGCTACACCTTC,CSVDAETYGYTF
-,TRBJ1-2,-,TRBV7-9,TGTGCCAGCAGTCAGCAGGAGATCTATGGCTGCACCTTC,CASSQQEIYGCTF
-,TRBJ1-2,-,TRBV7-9,TGTGCCAGCAGCTCTCAATCGGCGGAGAATGGCTCCCCCTTT,CASSSQSAENGSPF
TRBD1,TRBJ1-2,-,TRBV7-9,TGTGCCAGCAGCCCTGACAGGGGGTACAATGGCTACACCTTC,CASSPDRGYNGYTF
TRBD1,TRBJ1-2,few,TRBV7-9,TGTGCCAGCAGCCTGGGACAGATGTATGGCTACACCTTC,CASSLGQMYGYTF
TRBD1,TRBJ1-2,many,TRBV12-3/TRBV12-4,TGTGCCAGCAGTCCATGGGACAGGGACTATGGCTACACCTTC,CASSPWDRDYGYTF
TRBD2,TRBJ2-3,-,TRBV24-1,TGTGCCACCAGTGTAGGTAGCGGGAGTAGTGCAGATACGCAGTATTTT,CATSVGSGSSADTQYF
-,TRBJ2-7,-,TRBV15,TGTGCCACCAGCAGAGATAACACGGCGGGTCGCGAGCAGTACTTC,CATSRDNTAGREQYF
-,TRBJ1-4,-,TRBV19,TGTGCCAGTAGCCAATTGGCAGGGGACGCTAATGAAAAACTGTTTTTT,CASSQLAGDANEKLFF
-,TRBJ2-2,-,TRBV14,TGTGCCAGCAGCCAAGGACAGGGGAGGGCCGGGGAGCTGTTTTTT,CASSQGQGRAGELFF
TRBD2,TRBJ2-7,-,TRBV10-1,TGCGCCAGCAGTAGCGGGAGGGCCCTGGACGAGCAGTACTTC,CASSSGRALDEQYF
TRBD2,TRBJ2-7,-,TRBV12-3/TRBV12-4,TGTGCCAGCAGTCCCGGACTAGCGGGGGACGAGCAGTACTTC,CASSPGLAGDEQYF
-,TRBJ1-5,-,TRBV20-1,TGCAGTGCTAGATCTCCGGGAAAAACGTCCTACGAGCCCCAGCATTTT,CSARSPGKTSYEPQHF
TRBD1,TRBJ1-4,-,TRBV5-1,TGCGCCAGCAGCTTGGCGACAGGGGGCGAAAAACTGTTTTTT,CASSLATGGEKLFF
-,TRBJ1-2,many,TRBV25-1,TGTGCCAGCAGTCCCCTCGAGCCAAACTATGGCTACACCTTC,CASSPLEPNYGYTF
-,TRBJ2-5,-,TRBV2,TGTGCCAGCAGTGAGGGCCATGGAGGGTCCCAGTACTTC,CASSEGHGGSQYF
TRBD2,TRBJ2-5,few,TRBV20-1,TGCAGTGCTAGGTCCCAGCGGGAAAGGAGGGAGACCCAGTACTTC,CSARSQRERRETQYF
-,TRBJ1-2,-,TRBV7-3,TGTGCCAGCAGACCCAGCGGGGACTATGGCTACACCTTC,CASRPSGDYGYTF
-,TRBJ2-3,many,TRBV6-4,TGTGCCAGCAGTGCGGGCAGGAGCACAGATACGCAGTATTTT,CASSAGRSTDTQYF
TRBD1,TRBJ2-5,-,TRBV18,TGTGCCAGCTCGCCTCTTGACAGGGAAGAGACCCAGTACTTC,CASSPLDREETQYF
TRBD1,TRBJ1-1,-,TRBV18,TGTGCCAGCTCACCCCGTACTACGAGGACAGGGCGGAACACTGAAGCTTTCTTT,CASSPRTTRTGRNTEAFF
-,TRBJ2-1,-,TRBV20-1,TGCAGTGCCCATCCTGAAGACAGCAGCAATGAGCAGTTCTTC,CSAHPEDSSNEQFF
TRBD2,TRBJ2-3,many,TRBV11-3,TGTGCCAGCAGCTTAGATCTGGGGCTAGCGGGGAATACAGATACGCAGTATTTT,CASSLDLGLAGNTDTQYF
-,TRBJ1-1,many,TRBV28,TGTGCCAGCAGTCCGCCGGGGAACACTGAAGCTTTCTTT,CASSPPGNTEAFF
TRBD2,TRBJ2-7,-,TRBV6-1,TGTGCCAGCAGGGTCCAAGGCGGAGCGGGAGGCTACGAGCAGTACTTC,CASRVQGGAGGYEQYF
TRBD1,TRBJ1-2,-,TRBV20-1,TGCAGTGCTACACCAACGGACAGGGATGGTGGCTACACCTTC,CSATPTDRDGGYTF
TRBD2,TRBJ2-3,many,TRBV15,TGTGCCACCAGCAGAGGGGGGGAGGGGGATACGCAGTATTTT,CATSRGGEGDTQYF
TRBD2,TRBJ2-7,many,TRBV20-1,TGCAGTGCTAGAGATTTGGGTCAGCGGGAATCCTACGAGCAGTACTTC,CSARDLGQRESYEQYF
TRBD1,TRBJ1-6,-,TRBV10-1,TGCGCCAGCAGCCAGGGGGGAGGTCCACCCCTCCACTTT,CASSQGGGPPLHF
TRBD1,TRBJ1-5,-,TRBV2,TGTGCCAGCAGTCGACAGGGGCCTAATCAGCCCCAGCATTTT,CASSRQGPNQPQHF
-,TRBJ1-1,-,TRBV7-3,TGTGCCAGCAGTCCCGGGGCAGGGGCTGAAGCTTTCTTT,CASSPGAGAEAFF
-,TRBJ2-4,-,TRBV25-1,TGTGCCAGCCTCCTTCGGGGGTGGCGGGCCAAAAACATTCAGTACTTC,CASLLRGWRAKNIQYF
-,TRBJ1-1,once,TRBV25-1,TGTGCCAGCACCTCGTCGGTGAACACTGAAGCTTTCTTT,CASTSSVNTEAFF
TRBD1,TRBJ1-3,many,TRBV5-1,TGCGCCAGCAGCCTCGACTTCACTTCGGACAGGACTTCTGGAAACACCATATATTTT,CASSLDFTSDRTSGNTIYF
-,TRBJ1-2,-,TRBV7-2,TGTGCCAGCAGCTTAAGCCACAGCAGATCCCCCGGGGGCTACACCTTC,CASSLSHSRSPGGYTF
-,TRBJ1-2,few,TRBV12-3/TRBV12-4,TGTGCCAGCAGCCGCGTACAGGATATTCCGACCTATGGCTACACCTTC,CASSRVQDIPTYGYTF
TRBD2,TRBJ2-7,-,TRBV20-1,TGCAGTGCTAGGGACACTAGCGGGAGGGCCGGCTACGAGCAGTACTTC,CSARDTSGRAGYEQYF
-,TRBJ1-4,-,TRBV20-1,TGCAGCGGACGTGTACTGCGGAATGAAAAACTGTTTTTT,CSGRVLRNEKLFF
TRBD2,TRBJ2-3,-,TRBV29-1,TGCAGCGTGCCAGCGGGAGTCACAGATACGCAGTATTTT,CSVPAGVTDTQYF
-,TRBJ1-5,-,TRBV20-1,TGCAGTGCCAGGACGGGGGGGGGTTATAGCAATCAGCCCCAGCATTTT,CSARTGGGYSNQPQHF
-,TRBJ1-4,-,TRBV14,TGTGCCAGCAGCCAAGTCGCGGAAAAACTGTTTTTT,CASSQVAEKLFF